This is a list of T cell receptor beta chains from one sample in a study of beta chain features in type 1 diabetes. Sequencing used immunoSEQ multiplex PCR; TCRdb keeps in-frame clones, though not all of them. The sample contains 350,000 or so clones, about 20% of which appear only once. Material: naive CD4+ T cells from blood. These receptor sequences come from a woman aged 18-35 years in good health. The CDR3 runs from the conserved cysteine through the conserved F or W. D genes are given only for firm matches. The size entry is marked missing in some rows and otherwise reads once, few, many or a size class.

size: NA; V: TRBV10-3; J: TRBJ2-5; D: TRBD1; CDR3: CAIAGGSQETQYF; DNA: TGTGCCATCGCAGGGGGCTCCCAAGAGACCCAGTACTTC
size: few; V: TRBV30; J: TRBJ1-5; D: NA; CDR3: CAWSVHGGQPQHF; DNA: TGTGCCTGGAGTGTTCACGGTGGTCAGCCCCAGCATTTT
size: NA; V: TRBV5-4; J: TRBJ2-5; D: TRBD2; CDR3: CASHQREGETQYF; DNA: TGTGCCAGCCATCAGCGGGAGGGGGAGACCCAGTACTTC
size: few; V: TRBV9; J: TRBJ1-4; D: NA; CDR3: CASSVDHRDDEKLFF; DNA: TGTGCCAGCAGCGTAGATCACAGGGACGATGAAAAACTGTTTTTT
size: NA; V: TRBV7-9; J: TRBJ1-5; D: NA; CDR3: CASSLTLGEGNQPQHF; DNA: TGTGCCAGCAGCTTAACCCTAGGGGAGGGCAATCAGCCCCAGCATTTT
size: NA; V: TRBV2; J: TRBJ2-7; D: NA; CDR3: CASGDAYEQYF; DNA: TGTGCCAGCGGTGACGCCTACGAGCAGTACTTC
size: NA; V: TRBV29-1; J: TRBJ1-1; D: NA; CDR3: CSVYQGSDTEAFF; DNA: TGCAGCGTTTACCAGGGATCGGACACTGAAGCTTTCTTT
size: NA; V: TRBV7-3; J: TRBJ2-1; D: TRBD2; CDR3: CASSPSPSGGRDEQFF; DNA: TGTGCCAGCAGCCCGAGCCCTAGCGGGGGGCGGGATGAGCAGTTCTTC
size: few; V: TRBV19; J: TRBJ1-2; D: NA; CDR3: CASKGQWQGDYGYTF; DNA: TGTGCCAGTAAGGGCCAATGGCAGGGTGACTATGGCTACACCTTC
size: few; V: TRBV30; J: TRBJ2-4; D: NA; CDR3: CAWSPHAKNIQYF; DNA: TGTGCCTGGAGCCCCCATGCCAAAAACATTCAGTACTTC
size: NA; V: TRBV12-5; J: TRBJ1-5; D: NA; CDR3: CASGSGVQPQHF; DNA: TGTGCTAGTGGGTCAGGGGTTCAGCCCCAGCATTTT
size: few; V: TRBV29-1; J: TRBJ2-7; D: NA; CDR3: CSGGGGIYEQYF; DNA: TGCAGCGGCGGAGGAGGGATCTACGAGCAGTACTTC
size: NA; V: TRBV15; J: TRBJ2-3; D: NA; CDR3: CATGTSRGTDTQYF; DNA: TGTGCCACCGGCACGTCTAGAGGGACAGATACGCAGTATTTT
size: few; V: TRBV9; J: TRBJ1-4; D: NA; CDR3: CASSARGQTNEKLFF; DNA: TGTGCCAGCAGCGCCCGAGGACAGACTAATGAAAAACTGTTTTTT
size: NA; V: TRBV19; J: TRBJ2-1; D: TRBD1; CDR3: CASSMNRGLVDEQFF; DNA: TGTGCCAGTAGTATGAACAGGGGGCTTGTGGATGAGCAGTTCTTC
size: few; V: TRBV11-2; J: TRBJ1-1; D: NA; CDR3: CASSSRGPTGTEAFF; DNA: TGTGCCAGCAGTTCAAGAGGGCCCACGGGCACTGAAGCTTTCTTT
size: NA; V: TRBV5-1; J: TRBJ2-3; D: TRBD1; CDR3: CASTPGQGTDTQYF; DNA: TGCGCCAGCACTCCGGGACAGGGCACAGATACGCAGTATTTT
size: NA; V: TRBV27; J: TRBJ2-2; D: NA; CDR3: CASRPGQPANTGELFF; DNA: TGTGCCAGCAGGCCGGGACAACCTGCGAACACCGGGGAGCTGTTTTTT
size: NA; V: TRBV5-1; J: TRBJ2-3; D: TRBD2; CDR3: CASSPIAGTTDTQYF; DNA: TGCGCCAGCAGCCCCATAGCGGGGACCACAGATACGCAGTATTTT
size: NA; V: TRBV29-1; J: TRBJ1-5; D: TRBD1; CDR3: CSVAPGQGPHQPQHF; DNA: TGCAGCGTTGCTCCGGGACAGGGCCCCCATCAGCCCCAGCATTTT
size: NA; V: TRBV6-1; J: TRBJ2-1; D: TRBD2; CDR3: CASIRGLEDNEQFF; DNA: TGTGCCAGCATCAGGGGACTAGAGGACAATGAGCAGTTCTTC
size: NA; V: TRBV7-6; J: TRBJ2-2; D: NA; CDR3: CASSLGTDSNTGELFF; DNA: TGTGCCAGCAGCTTAGGGACAGACTCGAACACCGGGGAGCTGTTTTTT
size: NA; V: TRBV18; J: TRBJ1-5; D: NA; CDR3: CASSPGHWTYGNQPQHF; DNA: TGTGCCAGCTCACCTGGTCATTGGACATATGGCAATCAGCCCCAGCATTTT
size: few; V: TRBV30; J: TRBJ2-7; D: TRBD2; CDR3: CAWSVGVVAGGRYEQYF; DNA: TGTGCCTGGAGTGTGGGGGTGGTTGCGGGAGGCCGCTACGAGCAGTACTTC
size: NA; V: TRBV7-9; J: TRBJ1-5; D: NA; CDR3: CASSPQGQPQHF; DNA: TGTGCCAGCAGTCCACAGGGCCAGCCCCAGCATTTT
size: once; V: TRBV15; J: TRBJ2-3; D: NA; CDR3: CATSRGGGRANTQYF; DNA: TGTGCCACCAGCAGAGGTGGGGGCCGCGCGAATACGCAGTATTTT
size: NA; V: TRBV4-1; J: TRBJ2-1; D: NA; CDR3: CASSQEGAGYISYNEQFF; DNA: TGCGCCAGCAGCCAAGAAGGGGCGGGGTATATCTCCTACAATGAGCAGTTCTTC
size: NA; V: TRBV5-1; J: TRBJ2-3; D: TRBD1; CDR3: CASSYVGTGEVTDTQYF; DNA: TGCGCCAGCAGCTACGTTGGGACAGGGGAGGTGACAGATACGCAGTATTTT
size: NA; V: TRBV25-1; J: TRBJ1-4; D: NA; CDR3: CASSEQGYEKLFF; DNA: TGTGCCAGCAGTGAACAGGGGTATGAAAAACTGTTTTTT
size: few; V: TRBV7-9; J: TRBJ1-1; D: TRBD1; CDR3: CASRGTGTTEAFF; DNA: TGTGCCAGCAGAGGGACAGGGACCACTGAAGCTTTCTTT
size: once; V: TRBV4-1; J: TRBJ2-7; D: TRBD2; CDR3: CASSQVAWKLAGASYEQYF; DNA: TGCGCCAGCAGCCAAGTTGCCTGGAAGCTGGCGGGAGCCTCCTACGAGCAGTACTTC
size: NA; V: TRBV29-1; J: TRBJ1-1; D: NA; CDR3: CSVAPPRGAEAFF; DNA: TGCAGCGTTGCCCCGCCCCGCGGGGCTGAAGCTTTCTTT
size: few; V: TRBV2; J: TRBJ2-3; D: NA; CDR3: CASSFYLLADTQYF; DNA: TGTGCCAGCAGTTTTTACCTACTAGCTGATACGCAGTATTTT
size: NA; V: TRBV7-2; J: TRBJ2-1; D: NA; CDR3: CASSIPRAEQFF; DNA: TGTGCCAGCAGTATCCCCAGGGCTGAGCAGTTCTTC
size: NA; V: TRBV21-1; J: TRBJ2-1; D: NA; CDR3: CASSKAPDRGLYNEQFF; DNA: TGTGCCAGCAGCAAAGCGCCGGACAGGGGGCTTTACAATGAGCAGTTCTTC
size: few; V: TRBV20-1; J: TRBJ2-5; D: TRBD1; CDR3: CSAPTGETQYF; DNA: TGCAGTGCCCCGACAGGGGAGACCCAGTACTTC
size: few; V: TRBV30; J: TRBJ1-5; D: NA; CDR3: CAWSRQLNQPQHF; DNA: TGTGCCTGGAGTAGACAGCTCAATCAGCCCCAGCATTTT
size: few; V: TRBV30; J: TRBJ1-1; D: NA; CDR3: CAWTLDSEAFF; DNA: TGTGCCTGGACCCTGGACAGCGAAGCTTTCTTT
size: NA; V: TRBV7-2; J: TRBJ2-4; D: NA; CDR3: CASSPVMEREIAKNIQYF; DNA: TGTGCCAGCAGCCCCGTGATGGAGAGGGAGATAGCCAAAAACATTCAGTACTTC
size: NA; V: TRBV6-5; J: TRBJ2-7; D: NA; CDR3: CASSYSIWSSYEQYF; DNA: TGTGCCAGCAGTTACTCGATCTGGAGCTCCTACGAGCAGTACTTC
size: few; V: TRBV6-1; J: TRBJ1-6; D: NA; CDR3: CASSELAGFSPLHF; DNA: TGTGCCAGCAGTGAACTCGCGGGTTTTTCACCCCTCCACTTT
size: NA; V: TRBV30; J: TRBJ2-7; D: TRBD1; CDR3: CAWSDRDRGAYEQYF; DNA: TGTGCCTGGAGTGACCGGGACAGGGGGGCCTACGAGCAGTACTTC
size: NA; V: TRBV5-1; J: TRBJ2-5; D: TRBD1; CDR3: CASSSGQQETQYF; DNA: TGCGCCAGCAGCTCGGGACAGCAAGAGACCCAGTACTTC
size: NA; V: TRBV4-3; J: TRBJ2-5; D: TRBD2; CDR3: CASSQDLAGPHETQYF; DNA: TGCGCCAGCAGCCAAGATCTAGCGGGGCCTCATGAGACCCAGTACTTC
size: NA; V: TRBV5-4; J: TRBJ2-2; D: NA; CDR3: CASSFSGTGELFF; DNA: TGTGCCAGCAGCTTCTCGGGGACCGGGGAGCTGTTTTTT
size: NA; V: TRBV9; J: TRBJ2-1; D: NA; CDR3: CASSVGGGRNEQFF; DNA: TGTGCCAGCAGCGTGGGGGGAGGACGCAATGAGCAGTTCTTC
size: few; V: TRBV27; J: TRBJ2-5; D: TRBD1; CDR3: CASSIYRGETQYF; DNA: TGTGCCAGCAGTATCTACAGGGGAGAGACCCAGTACTTC
size: few; V: TRBV19; J: TRBJ1-2; D: TRBD1; CDR3: CASNRGRGDGYTF; DNA: TGTGCCAGTAACAGGGGGCGAGGGGATGGCTACACCTTC
size: NA; V: TRBV30; J: TRBJ1-2; D: NA; CDR3: CAWSVSERYGYTF; DNA: TGTGCCTGGAGTGTATCCGAGCGCTATGGCTACACCTTC
size: few; V: TRBV5-1; J: TRBJ1-1; D: NA; CDR3: CASSLNSNTEAFF; DNA: TGCGCCAGCAGCTTGAACAGCAACACTGAAGCTTTCTTT